A selection of T cell receptor beta chains follows, all from one sample in a study of blood T cell repertoires in COVID-19. Data came from immunoSEQ multiplex PCR; TCRdb stores just in-frame clones and leaves some out. The table has some 240,000 clones, about 90% seen once; the top ten hold about 10%. The specimen sequenced was peripheral blood. These receptor sequences come from a woman aged 70 to 79 with COVID-19, enrolled during active disease. Both conserved end residues are part of each CDR3. A D gene is named only where the DNA matches it firmly. Clone size is not always given. Where it is, it says once, few, many or a class for expanded clones.

d_call,v_call,j_call,clone_size,cdr3_nt,cdr3_aa
TRBD1,TRBV7-8,TRBJ2-7,few,TGTGCCAGCAGCTTATGGGGACAGGGTATATACGAGCAGTACTTC,CASSLWGQGIYEQYF
TRBD2,TRBV7-2,TRBJ2-1,-,TGTGCCAGCAGCTCCCGACTAGCACTATCATACAATGAGCAGTTCTTC,CASSSRLALSYNEQFF
-,TRBV28,TRBJ1-1,-,TGTGCCAGCAGTGAGCAGGGCATGAACACTGAAGCTTTCTTT,CASSEQGMNTEAFF
TRBD1,TRBV18,TRBJ1-5,-,TGTGCCAGCTCACCCGAATCAGGGGGAGATCAGCCCCAGCATTTT,CASSPESGGDQPQHF
TRBD1,TRBV5-1,TRBJ1-2,-,TGCGCCAGCAGCTTGGGGGGACAGGGCAACTATGGCTACACCTTC,CASSLGGQGNYGYTF
-,TRBV2,TRBJ1-5,-,TGTGCCAGCAGGGAGGGACTGCCAGGCAATCAGCCCCAGCATTTT,CASREGLPGNQPQHF
TRBD2,TRBV7-2,TRBJ2-7,once,TGTGCCAGCAGCCCGGGACTAGCGGGTTACGAGCAGTACTTC,CASSPGLAGYEQYF
TRBD2,TRBV9,TRBJ2-3,-,TGTGCCAGCAGCTCCCGACTAGCGGGCACGCAGTATTTT,CASSSRLAGTQYF
TRBD2,TRBV7-6,TRBJ2-5,-,TGTGCCAGCAGCTTATTAAGAGGCGGGAGAGGTGGTGTGAAAGAGACCCAGTACTTC,CASSLLRGGRGGVKETQYF
TRBD2,TRBV18,TRBJ2-3,-,TGTGCCAGCTCAGGGACTAGCGTTGATACGCAGTATTTT,CASSGTSVDTQYF
-,TRBV27,TRBJ1-5,-,TGTGCCAGCAGTTTAGTGTTCGGGAATCAGCCCCAGCATTTT,CASSLVFGNQPQHF
TRBD2,TRBV3-1/TRBV3-2,TRBJ2-1,-,TGTGCCAGCAGCCAAGACCTAGCGGGAGAGAAGGAGCAGTTCTTC,CASSQDLAGEKEQFF
TRBD1,TRBV9,TRBJ1-3,-,TGTGCCAGCAGCTTACAGACAGGGTTCTCTGGAAACACCATATATTTT,CASSLQTGFSGNTIYF
TRBD1,TRBV6-5,TRBJ1-1,-,TGTGCCATCCGAAGGACAGGGGGCTCTGGCACTGAAGCTTTCTTT,CAIRRTGGSGTEAFF
-,TRBV28,TRBJ2-7,-,TGTGCCAGCAGTCTAGACAGACCCTACGAGCAGTACTTC,CASSLDRPYEQYF
-,TRBV27,TRBJ2-7,-,TGTGCCAGCAGTTTAGTCCGGTCCTCCTACGAGCAGTACTTC,CASSLVRSSYEQYF
-,TRBV19,TRBJ1-5,-,TGTGCCAGTAGTATAAGTCAGACTAATCAGCCCCAGCATTTT,CASSISQTNQPQHF
TRBD2,TRBV5-1,TRBJ2-3,once,TGCGCCAGCAGCGACCGGACTAGTTTCACAGATACGCAGTATTTT,CASSDRTSFTDTQYF
-,TRBV18,TRBJ1-1,-,TGTGCCAGCTCACCCCAGACCGGAACTATGAACACTGAAGCTTTCTTT,CASSPQTGTMNTEAFF
TRBD1,TRBV7-9,TRBJ1-1,few,TGTGCCAGCAGCGCCCCGTTCCCAGGGGGGCGCACTGAAGCTTTCTTT,CASSAPFPGGRTEAFF
-,TRBV4-3,TRBJ2-3,-,TGCGCCAGCAGCCAAGATTATAGGACAGCCAACACAGATACGCAGTATTTT,CASSQDYRTANTDTQYF
TRBD2,TRBV5-1,TRBJ2-3,-,TGCGCCAGCAGCTGGGGGGGTCGAGATACGCAGTATTTT,CASSWGGRDTQYF
-,TRBV11-2,TRBJ2-7,few,TGTGCCAGCAGCTTGATCAGGGCCGGGGGCGAGCAGTACTTC,CASSLIRAGGEQYF
-,TRBV10-3,TRBJ1-2,once,TGTGCCATCAGTGAGCAGGGCTCTCGTGGCTACACCTTC,CAISEQGSRGYTF
TRBD1,TRBV19,TRBJ1-4,-,TGTGCCAGTAGTAAGACGGACAGGGCGGGCGAAAAACTGTTTTTT,CASSKTDRAGEKLFF
-,TRBV27,TRBJ1-2,-,TGTGCCAGCAGAGACTACTTCGGTGGCTACACCTTC,CASRDYFGGYTF
-,TRBV28,TRBJ2-3,-,TGTGCCAGCAGTTTATCCGACAGATCAGGCTTTAGCACAGATACGCAGTATTTT,CASSLSDRSGFSTDTQYF
-,TRBV28,TRBJ2-1,-,TGTGCCAGCAGTTGGCCTCTCGTTTACAATGAGCAGTTCTTC,CASSWPLVYNEQFF
-,TRBV18,TRBJ1-3,-,TGTGCCAGCTCCCCTCGGCTAGCGGGAAACACCATATATTTT,CASSPRLAGNTIYF
-,TRBV21-1,TRBJ1-6,-,TGTGCCAGCAGCCTCACCGGCAGGGGACAACATAATTCACCCCTCCACTTT,CASSLTGRGQHNSPLHF
TRBD1,TRBV7-9,TRBJ2-7,-,TGTGCCAGCAGCCTCCCCGGACAGGTCTACGAGCAGTACTTC,CASSLPGQVYEQYF
-,TRBV7-2,TRBJ1-1,-,TGTGCCAGCAGCCCCCAGGGGATGAACACTGAAGCTTTCTTT,CASSPQGMNTEAFF
-,TRBV6-2/TRBV6-3,TRBJ1-2,-,TGTGCCAGCAGTGGACAAGGTTTTTACTATGGCTACACCTTC,CASSGQGFYYGYTF
TRBD2,TRBV11-2,TRBJ2-5,-,TGTGCCAGCAGCTTAGGCGGGAGGGTCGGGGAGACCCAGTACTTC,CASSLGGRVGETQYF